The TCR beta chain under discussion was sequenced for a study of human T cells and chemical hapten exposure. The ends were cut back, 6 bases at V and 1 base at J, with 24 bases in the middle. The CDR3 length is 18 residues. Time point described: healthy volunteer bleed at 2 weeks. Total RNA was isolated from whole blood that had not been fractionated. This clonotype was seen only a few times. TCRdb ran MiXCR on the RACE reads and lists one entry per CDR3 protein. The repertoire holds roughly 100,000 distinct CDR3 sequences, with just under 9% as singletons. The chain recombines TRBV6-7 with TRBJ2-5, with D uncertain. TRBV6-7 is assigned to the ORF class and has an uncertain function. This clonotype originated in a female donor in good health. Some clones in this sample may be carry-over from other donors' samples. Sequenced sample: whole blood. CDR3 amino acids: CASSQSPGPTQSQETQYF. The CDR3, as DNA: TGTGCCAGCAGCCAAAGTCCCGGGCCTACACAGTCCCAAGAGACCCAGTACTTC.